This TCR beta chain was captured by sequencing in a study of T cells after yellow fever vaccination. Looking at the study overall: Low-cell-number fractions were prepared with SMART-Seq v4 Ultra Low Input.

In germline, CDR1 is MNHNY, CDR2 SVGAGI (reference sequence). With 4 bases removed from V and 10 bases from J, the gap between germline ends came to 11 bases. The CDR3 loop spans 13 amino acids. Researchers made TCR cDNA using 5'RACE template switching, and this step added a universal primer site and UMIs. TCRdb itself ran the 5' RACE reads through MiXCR, one entry per CDR3 protein. The sample has around 600,000 distinct CDR3 sequences; around an eighth are singletons. General study points: It was the secondary response that reached its peak faster, day 5 versus 15, but it was weaker. The CD4 and CD8 compartments had a small share of their clonotypes in common.

In this sample, this clonotype turned up a few times. The antigen is undetermined. The rearrangement joins TRBV6-6 to TRBJ1-6; D gene unclear. Sample: PBMCs, taken on the day of the yellow fever booster vaccination. The sequence derives from a man under 40 who received the YFV17D yellow fever vaccine. The CDR3 is CASSSLQDSPLHF. CDR3 DNA: TGTGCCAGCAGTTCTCTGCAGGACTCACCCCTCCACTTT.